A selection of T cell receptor beta chains follows, all from one sample in a study of technical replicates of blood from several donors. Only in-frame clones appear in the TCRdb table, and some are missing; sequencing was by immunoSEQ multiplex PCR. The sample contains approximately 85,000 clones, around 94% of which appear only once. Material for sequencing was T cells isolated from PBMCs. The receptors shown here come from a human donor in good health. Both conserved end residues are part of each CDR3. Each record gives: V gene, J gene, D gene, clone size, CDR3 protein, CDR3 DNA. D genes are given only for firm matches. Where a row states a size, it is once, few, many or the class of an expanded clone; other rows omit it.

TRBV7-2	TRBJ1-2	NA	once	CASSLAFPGAGNYGYTF	TGTGCCAGCAGCTTAGCTTTTCCGGGTGCGGGGAACTATGGCTACACCTTC
TRBV19	TRBJ1-4	NA	NA	CASSPVRGGNEKLFF	TGTGCCAGTAGCCCCGTTAGAGGAGGAAATGAAAAACTGTTTTTT
TRBV5-1	TRBJ2-7	TRBD1	NA	CASSWPGQGPEQYF	TGCGCCAGCAGCTGGCCCGGACAGGGTCCCGAGCAGTACTTC
TRBV2	TRBJ2-3	TRBD1	NA	CASNTPDRGLTHTDTQYF	TGTGCCAGCAACACGCCGGACAGGGGACTAACCCACACAGATACGCAGTATTTT
TRBV7-2	TRBJ1-6	NA	few	CASTYLFPLHF	TGTGCCAGCACCTATCTTTTCCCCCTCCACTTT
TRBV7-3	TRBJ2-3	NA	NA	CASSSTGTDTQYF	TGTGCCAGCAGCTCCACAGGTACAGATACGCAGTATTTT
TRBV7-6	TRBJ2-7	NA	NA	CASSLEPLTRPHSSYEQYF	TGTGCCAGCAGCCTAGAACCGTTGACAAGACCCCACTCCTCCTACGAGCAGTACTTC
TRBV6-6	TRBJ1-5	NA	NA	CASRATGENQPQHF	TGTGCCAGCAGGGCGACCGGGGAAAATCAGCCCCAGCATTTT
TRBV2	TRBJ2-3	NA	NA	CASDDRGTDTQYF	TGTGCCAGCGATGACAGAGGCACAGATACGCAGTATTTT
TRBV28	TRBJ1-2	TRBD1	NA	CASSFASSTGRNYGYTF	TGTGCCAGCAGTTTCGCCTCCTCGACAGGGCGGAACTATGGCTACACCTTC
TRBV2	TRBJ2-2	NA	NA	CASKTENTGELFF	TGTGCCAGCAAGACTGAAAACACCGGGGAGCTGTTTTTT
TRBV19	TRBJ2-7	NA	NA	CASSIATGLSYEQYF	TGTGCCAGTAGTATAGCGACAGGCCTCTCCTACGAGCAGTACTTC
TRBV5-1	TRBJ2-1	TRBD2	NA	CASSWTSGSFYEQFF	TGCGCCAGCAGCTGGACTAGCGGGAGTTTCTATGAGCAGTTCTTC
TRBV6-1	TRBJ1-6	NA	NA	CASSETLVAGGEIRTLHF	TGTGCCAGCAGTGAAACCCTCGTAGCTGGGGGCGAGATAAGAACCCTCCACTTT
TRBV30	TRBJ1-2	TRBD1	NA	CALDRGSRFYGYTF	TGTGCCCTCGACAGGGGATCACGATTCTATGGCTACACCTTC
TRBV5-4	TRBJ2-7	NA	NA	CASSSRGDFYYEQYF	TGTGCCAGCAGCTCGAGAGGGGACTTCTACTACGAGCAGTACTTC
TRBV7-6	TRBJ2-5	TRBD1	NA	CASSFPPTGEETQYF	TGTGCCAGCAGCTTTCCCCCTACAGGGGAAGAGACCCAGTACTTC
TRBV6-6	TRBJ1-2	TRBD1	NA	CASCVRGTYGYTF	TGTGCCAGTTGTGTCAGGGGGACCTATGGCTACACCTTC
TRBV6-9	TRBJ2-7	NA	NA	CASSSRNEQYF	TGTGCCAGCAGTTCTAGGAACGAGCAGTACTTC
TRBV27	TRBJ1-6	NA	few	CASSFKLGQYASPLHF	TGTGCCAGCAGTTTCAAACTCGGACAGTACGCTTCACCCCTCCACTTT
TRBV29-1	TRBJ1-1	TRBD1	NA	CSVGQGGTEAFF	TGCAGCGTGGGACAGGGCGGCACTGAAGCTTTCTTT
TRBV15	TRBJ1-3	NA	NA	CATSRLVQGLSGNTIYF	TGTGCCACCAGCAGACTAGTCCAGGGCCTCTCTGGAAACACCATATATTTT
TRBV6-5	TRBJ1-2	TRBD1	NA	CASRYGTGDGYTF	TGTGCCAGCAGATACGGGACAGGGGATGGCTACACCTTC
TRBV6-5	TRBJ1-5	NA	NA	CASRPGVLEPQHF	TGTGCCAGCAGACCAGGGGTTTTAGAGCCCCAGCATTTT
TRBV28	TRBJ2-7	NA	NA	CASSLRGPEQYF	TGTGCCAGCAGTTTGCGGGGGCCCGAGCAGTACTTC
TRBV2	TRBJ2-7	NA	once	CASSEYQYEQYF	TGTGCCAGCAGTGAGTACCAGTACGAGCAGTACTTC
TRBV6-1	TRBJ1-3	NA	once	CASSVTYATGNTIYF	TGTGCCAGCAGTGTTACCTACGCTACTGGAAACACCATATATTTT
TRBV7-2	TRBJ2-3	NA	NA	CASSPQSAGRTDTQYF	TGTGCCAGCAGCCCCCAAAGTGCAGGGCGCACAGATACGCAGTATTTT
TRBV10-3	TRBJ2-1	TRBD2	NA	CAISLAGGNNEQFF	TGTGCCATCAGCCTAGCGGGGGGAAACAATGAGCAGTTCTTC
TRBV25-1	TRBJ2-2	NA	NA	CASSEWVSGTGELFF	TGTGCCAGCAGTGAATGGGTTAGCGGCACCGGGGAGCTGTTTTTT
TRBV21-1	TRBJ2-7	NA	NA	CASSTKREKGGSSGRHYEQYF	TGTGCCAGCAGCACAAAAAGGGAAAAAGGAGGCTCTAGCGGGAGGCATTACGAGCAGTACTTC
TRBV4-1	TRBJ1-1	NA	NA	CASSVAGGAREAFF	TGCGCCAGCAGCGTAGCGGGTGGGGCCCGTGAAGCTTTCTTT
TRBV7-8	TRBJ2-1	NA	NA	CASSLVHPRANNEQFF	TGTGCCAGCAGCTTAGTTCACCCGAGGGCGAACAATGAGCAGTTCTTC
TRBV9	TRBJ1-1	NA	NA	CASSSGGGGSTEAFF	TGTGCCAGCAGCTCAGGCGGAGGAGGAAGTACTGAAGCTTTCTTT
TRBV6-1	TRBJ2-3	NA	NA	CASSDYTGGTDTQYF	TGTGCCAGCAGTGATTATACGGGTGGCACAGATACGCAGTATTTT
TRBV6-5	TRBJ1-2	NA	NA	CASSYGQRHGYTF	TGTGCCAGCAGTTACGGACAGAGGCATGGCTACACCTTC
TRBV28	TRBJ2-3	NA	NA	CASSSYFGQISTDTQYF	TGTGCCAGCAGTTCCTACTTCGGACAGATTAGCACAGATACGCAGTATTTT
TRBV14	TRBJ1-1	NA	NA	CASSQDWGRGLYTEAFF	TGTGCCAGCAGCCAAGATTGGGGGAGGGGGTTGTACACTGAAGCTTTCTTT
TRBV9	TRBJ1-2	TRBD1	NA	CASSFESQGEGYTF	TGTGCCAGCAGCTTCGAATCACAGGGGGAAGGCTACACCTTC
TRBV27	TRBJ2-2	NA	NA	CASSSVGELFF	TGTGCCAGCAGTTCGGTCGGGGAGCTGTTTTTT
TRBV4-1	TRBJ1-2	TRBD1	NA	CASSRDRNYGYTF	TGCGCCAGCAGCCGGGACAGAAACTATGGCTACACCTTC
TRBV7-2	TRBJ1-4	TRBD1	NA	CASSRGQGEKLFF	TGTGCCAGCAGCCGGGGACAGGGAGAAAAACTGTTTTTT
TRBV15	TRBJ1-2	NA	NA	CATSRPQWQAGIGYTF	TGTGCCACCAGCAGACCCCAGTGGCAGGCGGGGATCGGCTACACCTTC
TRBV29-1	TRBJ2-7	NA	NA	CSAVTVTEQYF	TGCAGCGCCGTTACGGTTACCGAGCAGTACTTC
TRBV18	TRBJ1-4	NA	NA	CASSPWQTGEKLFF	TGTGCCAGCTCACCGTGGCAAACAGGGGAAAAACTGTTTTTT
TRBV7-6	TRBJ1-2	NA	NA	CASSLPTADYGYTF	TGTGCCAGCAGCTTACCGACAGCTGACTATGGCTACACCTTC
TRBV7-8	TRBJ2-7	NA	once	CASSLVVTGTYSYEQYF	TGTGCCAGCAGCTTAGTGGTCACCGGGACTTACTCCTACGAGCAGTACTTC
TRBV4-2	TRBJ2-4	TRBD1	NA	CASSQDDRMAGTDIQYF	TGTGCCAGCAGCCAAGATGACCGGATGGCAGGGACAGACATTCAGTACTTC
TRBV14	TRBJ2-3	NA	NA	CASSQDTPPGDTQYF	TGTGCCAGCAGCCAAGACACCCCACCCGGAGATACGCAGTATTTT
TRBV7-9	TRBJ2-1	TRBD1	NA	CASSLGQGIRYIEQFF	TGTGCCAGCAGCTTAGGACAGGGAATAAGGTATATTGAGCAGTTCTTC
TRBV28	TRBJ2-7	TRBD1	NA	CASRKGQGALEQYF	TGTGCCAGCAGGAAGGGACAGGGGGCGCTTGAGCAGTACTTC
TRBV5-5	TRBJ2-1	NA	NA	CASSELCRVIGGEQFF	TGTGCCAGCAGCGAATTATGTAGAGTAATCGGGGGTGAGCAGTTCTTC
TRBV5-1	TRBJ2-5	NA	NA	CASGPMAGLETQYF	TGCGCCAGCGGACCGATGGCAGGGTTGGAGACCCAGTACTTC
TRBV25-1	TRBJ1-2	NA	NA	CASSPQGNYGYTF	TGTGCCAGCAGCCCTCAGGGGAACTATGGCTACACCTTC
TRBV13	TRBJ2-6	NA	NA	CASSTGPSGANVLTF	TGTGCCAGCAGTACAGGCCCCTCTGGGGCCAACGTCCTGACTTTC
TRBV28	TRBJ2-3	TRBD2	NA	CASSLLAGGPRDTQYF	TGTGCCAGCAGTTTACTAGCGGGAGGGCCGCGCGATACGCAGTATTTT
TRBV29-1	TRBJ2-1	NA	once	CSGDSGSYNEQFF	TGCAGCGGGGATAGCGGCTCCTACAATGAGCAGTTCTTC